This passage covers 28 T cell receptor beta chains from one sample sequenced in a study of control samples from healthy donors and cancer patients. The data were produced by immunoSEQ multiplex PCR, yet TCRdb's version contains in-frame clones alone and is incomplete. The sample has about 130,000 clones, 80% to 95% seen once. The specimen was blood. The source of these receptors is a man between 18 and 29 years old in good health.

The chain carries TRBV11-3 and TRBJ2-5; D gene ambiguous. Germline V gives CDR1 SGHNT, CDR2 YENEEA. CDR3 length: 13 amino acids. V dropped 5 bases and J dropped 7 bases, with 14 bases sitting between them. The chain's CDR3 is CASSPSHPGTQYF. The CDR3 DNA is TGTGCCAGCAGCCCGAGCCACCCCGGGACCCAGTACTTC.

V is TRBV13 and J is TRBJ1-5; D might be TRBD1 (5 bases). Germline V gene data show CDR1 as PRHDT and CDR2 as FYEKMQ (reference sequence). The CDR3 covers 15 residues. The germline V and J ends were trimmed by 4 bases and 2 bases, with 12 bases remaining between them. As DNA, the CDR3 is TGTGCCAGCAGCTCCGGAGGGGCTTGCAATCAGCCCCAGCATTTT. It codes for CASSSGGACNQPQHF. The entire variable domain, with the rest obtained from reference TRBV13 and TRBJ1-5, is as follows: AAGVIQSPRHLIKEKRETATLKCYPIPRHDTVYWYQQGPGQDPQFLISFYEKMQSDKGSIPDRFSAQQFSDYHSELNMSSLELGDSALYFCASSSGGACNQPQHFGDGTRLSIL.

The CDR3 region is CASRGGWAEAFF. The CDR3 DNA sequence: TGTGCCAGCAGGGGGGGTTGGGCTGAAGCTTTCTTT. This rearrangement joins TRBV6-5 to TRBJ1-1, with a weak D call TRBD1 (5 bases). The CDR3 sequence is 12 residues long. Germline CDR1 and CDR2: MNHEY and SVGAGI. V was shortened by 6 bases and J by 6 bases, with 11 bases between the two germline ends.

V and J are TRBV14 and TRBJ1-1; D unclear. V gave up 0 bases and J gave up 0 bases, with 11 bases separating them. The length of the CDR3 is 16 residues. CDR1 and CDR2 from the germline V gene are SGHDN and FVKESK. The CDR3 is CASSQDPSGMNTEAFF. The CDR3 DNA is TGTGCCAGCAGCCAAGATCCCTCGGGAATGAACACTGAAGCTTTCTTT.

The gene calls are TRBV15 and TRBJ2-7, with 8 bases identical to TRBD2. Germline CDR1 is LNHNV and CDR2 is YYDKDF (reference sequence). The CDR3 is 16 residues long. The ends lost 3 bases at V and 0 bases at J; junction bases unmatched: 7. The CDR3 loop reads CATSSSRGVRSYEQYF. As DNA, the CDR3 is TGTGCCACCAGCAGTTCGCGGGGGGTCCGCTCCTACGAGCAGTACTTC.

The chain is built from TRBV5-1 and TRBJ1-1; possible D gene TRBD1, 6 bases. CDR1 and CDR2 (germline): SGHRS, YFSETQ. The CDR3 spans 15 residues. The V end lost 4 bases, the J end lost 2 bases, and 15 bases lay between the germline ends. The CDR3 reads CASSPGTLDNTEAFF. The DNA of the CDR3 is TGCGCCAGCAGCCCCGGGACACTAGATAACACTGAAGCTTTCTTT.

This chain uses TRBV6-4 with TRBJ1-2, with 8 nucleotides matching TRBD1. The germline gives CDR1 MRHNA, CDR2 SNTAGT. The CDR3 spans 13 residues. J gave up 4 bases and V 5 bases, and 3 bases lay outside the gene matches. The CDR3 protein is CASSPGGSYGYTF. The CDR3 DNA sequence: TGTGCCAGCAGTCCAGGGGGCTCCTATGGCTACACCTTC.

The chain is built from TRBV2 and TRBJ1-2; no reliable D call. Germline V gives CDR1 SNHLY, CDR2 FYNNEI. The V and J ends lost 6 bases and 8 bases respectively, with 10 bases between them. The CDR3 sequence is 11 residues long. CDR3 in DNA: TGTGCCAGCAGCGACAATCGGGGCTACACCTTC. Translation gives CASSDNRGYTF. The entire variable domain, with the rest obtained from reference TRBV2 and TRBJ1-2, is as follows: EPEVTQTPSHQVTQMGQEVILRCVPISNHLYFYWYRQILGQKVEFLVSFYNNEISEKSEIFDDQFSVERPDGSNFTLKIRSTKLEDSAMYFCASSDNRGYTFGSGTRLTVV.

The chain couples TRBV9 to TRBJ1-5; D not certain. The CDR3 runs 15 residues. Trimming removed 9 bases at V and 7 bases at J, with 23 bases between. CDR1 and CDR2 (germline): SGDLS, YYNGEE. CDR3 DNA sequence: TGTGCCACCCTAAGCGAAAGTCCCAAAGTCCAGCCCCAGCATTTT. Its translation: CATLSESPKVQPQHF.

The rearrangement uses TRBV3-1 (or the pseudogene TRBV3-2) and TRBJ2-5; 11 positions agree with TRBD2. This CDR3 is built from 18 residues. The germline V gene encodes CDR1 LGHDT and CDR2 YNNKEL (reference sequence). Losses at the gene ends were 1 base for V and 2 bases for J; bases not matched to a gene: 9. CDR3 DNA: TGTGCCAGCAGCCAAGTTCTTAGCGGGGGGGCCGGGCAAGAGACCCAGTACTTC. The encoded protein is CASSQVLSGGAGQETQYF.

V gene TRBV15 combines with J gene TRBJ2-1; D ambiguous. V lost 0 bases to trimming and J lost 8 bases, with 5 bases between them. There are 12 residues in the CDR3. Germline lookup yields CDR1 LNHNV and CDR2 YYDKDF (reference sequence). CDR3 residues: CATSRDRYEQFF. CDR3 nucleotide sequence: TGTGCCACCAGCAGAGATCGGTATGAGCAGTTCTTC.

The chain joins TRBV29-1 to TRBJ1-2; D call uncertain. The CDR3 runs 16 residues. V was trimmed by 6 bases and J by 0 bases, leaving 20 bases between them. Germline lookup yields CDR1 SQVTM and CDR2 ANQGSEA. The CDR3 here is CSVAPKLTASNYGYTF. The CDR3 bases are TGCAGCGTCGCGCCCAAACTGACGGCCTCTAACTATGGCTACACCTTC. The full variable domain, in which reference TRBV29-1 and TRBJ1-2 provide the parts outside the CDR3, is SAVISQKPSRDICQRGTSLTIQCQVDSQVTMMFWYRQQPGQSLTLIATANQGSEATYESGFVIDKFPISRPNLTFSTLTVSNMSPEDSSIYLCSVAPKLTASNYGYTFGSGTRLTVV.

This chain connects TRBV3-1 (or the pseudogene TRBV3-2) to TRBJ1-2; D is unclear. CDR3 length: 15 amino acids. Germline values: CDR1 LGHDT, CDR2 YNNKEL (reference sequence). The V gene lost 3 bases and the J gene lost 2 bases, with 13 bases spanning the gap. CDR3 sequence reads: CASSQNIGPNYGYTF. DNA of the CDR3: TGTGCCAGCAGCCAGAATATCGGCCCCAACTATGGCTACACCTTC.

The V and J genes are TRBV27 and TRBJ2-1; TRBD1 matches at 8 bases. Germline CDR1 reads MNHEY; CDR2 reads SMNVEV (reference sequence). The CDR3 spans 14 residues. J gave up 4 bases and V 6 bases, and 5 bases lay outside the gene matches. The CDR3 region is CASSYGTGYNEQFF. For the CDR3, the DNA is TGTGCCAGCAGCTACGGGACAGGATACAATGAGCAGTTCTTC.

The CDR3 region is CASSMGQVYGYTF. The CDR3 DNA sequence: TGTGCCAGTAGTATGGGACAGGTCTATGGCTACACCTTC. This chain uses TRBV19 with TRBJ1-2, with 8 bases that match TRBD1. V lost 3 bases to trimming and J lost 4 bases; unmatched junction nucleotides: 1. The CDR3 covers 13 residues. Germline V gene sequence: CDR1 LNHDA, CDR2 SQIVND (reference sequence).

The chain combines TRBV11-2 with TRBJ2-3; TRBD2 agrees at 11 bases. The CDR3 consists of 18 residues. The germline CDR1 and CDR2 sequences are SGHAT and FQNNGV. Trimming took 4 bases from V and 1 from J; bases not matched to a gene: 10. The CDR3 here is CASSSTLYSGGGTDTQYF. In DNA form, the CDR3 reads TGTGCCAGCAGCTCCACCCTCTATAGCGGGGGGGGCACAGATACGCAGTATTTT.

This clone showed up just a few times. This sequence joins TRBV19 and TRBJ1-5; D ambiguous. V was clipped by 0 bases and J by 4 bases, with 10 bases between them. Germline CDR1 LNHDA, CDR2 SQIVND (reference sequence). The CDR3 sequence is 15 residues long. The CDR3 protein is CASSIDRSNNQPQHF. CDR3 in DNA: TGTGCCAGTAGTATAGACCGATCGAATAATCAGCCCCAGCATTTT.

The V gene is TRBV5-4, the J gene TRBJ2-3; D is possibly TRBD1 or TRBD2 (5 bases each). Per germline, CDR1 SGHNT and CDR2 YYREEE (reference sequence). The CDR3 spans 13 residues. V dropped 5 bases and J dropped 1 base, with 8 bases sitting between them. CDR3 sequence (DNA): TGTGCCAGCAGGAGGGGCGGCACAGATACGCAGTATTTT. It is translated as CASRRGGTDTQYF.

This chain uses TRBV11-2 with TRBJ2-1; 9 bases match TRBD1. With 6 bases clipped from V and 7 bases from J, the junction kept 10 bases outside the gene matches. This CDR3 region has 15 residues. Germline CDR1 SGHAT, CDR2 FQNNGV. The CDR3 sequence is CASRNPYRGRNEQFF. CDR3 in DNA: TGTGCCAGCAGGAACCCTTACAGGGGGCGGAATGAGCAGTTCTTC.

In this sample, this clone turned up a few times. V usage is TRBV5-1 and J usage is TRBJ2-7, with TRBD2 matching over 8 bases. After removal of 0 bases from V and 1 base from J, the junction contained 15 bases not matched to a gene. This CDR3 comprises 19 residues. The germline V gene encodes CDR1 SGHRS and CDR2 YFSETQ. CDR3 nucleotide sequence: TGCGCCAGCAGCTTGGAGTCGCGGGGGGCCCTTCGATCGTCCTACGAGCAGTACTTC. Translation: CASSLESRGALRSSYEQYF.

In its sample, this clone was seen once. The identical CDR3 is also encoded by other nucleotide sequences in the sample. The V and J genes are TRBV12-3 or TRBV12-4 and TRBJ2-7; 10 nucleotides match TRBD1. Trimming cost V 5 bases and J 4 bases; bases outside gene matches: 2. This CDR3 region has 13 residues. DNA of the CDR3: TGTGCCAGCAGTCCGGGACAGGGGTACGAGCAGTACTTC. As protein: CASSPGQGYEQYF.

The rearrangement joins TRBV6-1 to TRBJ2-7, with D possibly being TRBD1 or TRBD2 (5 bases each). V dropped 3 bases and J dropped 3 bases, with 9 bases sitting between them. The CDR3 extends over 13 amino acids. CDR1 MNHNS and CDR2 SASEGT come from the germline V gene. CDR3 amino acids: CASSDGDRYEQYF. CDR3 DNA sequence: TGTGCCAGCAGTGATGGGGACCGCTACGAGCAGTACTTC.

This chain uses TRBV2 with TRBJ2-3; 8 bases agree with TRBD1. The CDR3 is 16 residues long. Germline assignment: CDR1 SNHLY and CDR2 FYNNEI. J was trimmed by 3 bases and V by 6 bases; bases with no gene match: 11. The CDR3 coding sequence is TGTGCCAGCAGGGCCGGACAGGGCTTGGGGACAGATACGCAGTATTTT. Protein product: CASRAGQGLGTDTQYF.

The rearrangement uses TRBV5-6 and TRBJ2-1, with 10 bases fitting TRBD2. Unmatched junction bases numbered 6, after V lost 2 bases and J lost 7 bases. The CDR3 extends over 15 amino acids. Per germline, CDR1 SGHDT and CDR2 YYEEEE. CDR3 nucleotide sequence: TGTGCCAGCAGCTTTGTAGCGGGGGGCTCGAATGAGCAGTTCTTC. This translates into CASSFVAGGSNEQFF.

The chain joins TRBV12-5 to TRBJ1-5, with TRBD1 identical over 7 bases. The germline V gene has CDR1 LGHNT and CDR2 FRNRAP. V trimming: 4 bases; J trimming: 9 bases; junction bases outside the gene matches: 12. CDR3 length equals 15 residues. The CDR3 spells CASGYIQGLAGPQHF. The DNA for the CDR3 is TGTGCTAGTGGTTATATACAGGGGCTGGCGGGGCCCCAGCATTTT.

This sequence joins TRBV19 and TRBJ1-1; D is perhaps TRBD1 (6 bases). CDR1 is LNHDA and CDR2 is SQIVND in the germline V gene (reference sequence). V dropped 4 bases and J dropped 6 bases, with 15 bases sitting between them. The CDR3 totals 14 residues. The CDR3 DNA reads TGTGCCAGTAGTAAACAGGGAGAGGGGGCTGAAGCTTTCTTT. Protein: CASSKQGEGAEAFF.

The chain carries TRBV5-4 and TRBJ2-2; D unclear. Germline V CDR1 and CDR2: SGHNT, YYREEE (reference sequence). The CDR3 is 16 residues long. V lost 4 bases and J lost 4, with 17 bases in between. The chain's CDR3 is CASSDLSPLVTGELFF. CDR3 nucleotides: TGTGCCAGCAGCGATCTGTCCCCCCTGGTCACCGGGGAGCTGTTTTTT.

The V gene is TRBV11-1, the J gene TRBJ2-1; D might be TRBD2 (6 bases). This CDR3 is 13 amino acids long. The V gene's germline CDR1 is SGHAT and CDR2 FQDESV (reference sequence). V was trimmed by 5 bases and J by 9 bases, leaving 14 bases between them. As DNA, the CDR3 is TGTGCCAGCAGCCCCGGGGTGGGGGGTGAGCAGTTCTTC. Its protein product is CASSPGVGGEQFF.